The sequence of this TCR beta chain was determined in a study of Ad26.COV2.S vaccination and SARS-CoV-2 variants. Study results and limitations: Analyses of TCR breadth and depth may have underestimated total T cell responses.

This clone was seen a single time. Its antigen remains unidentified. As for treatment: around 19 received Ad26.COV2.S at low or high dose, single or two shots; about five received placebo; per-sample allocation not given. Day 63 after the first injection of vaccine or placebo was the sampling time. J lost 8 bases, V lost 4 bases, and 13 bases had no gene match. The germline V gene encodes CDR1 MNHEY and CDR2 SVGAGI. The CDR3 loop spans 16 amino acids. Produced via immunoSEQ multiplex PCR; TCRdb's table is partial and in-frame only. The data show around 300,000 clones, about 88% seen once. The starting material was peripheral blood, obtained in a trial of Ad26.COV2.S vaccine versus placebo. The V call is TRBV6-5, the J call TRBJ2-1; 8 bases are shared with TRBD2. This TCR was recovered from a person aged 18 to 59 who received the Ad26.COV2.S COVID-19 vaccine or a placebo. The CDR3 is CASSLAGTRALDEQFF. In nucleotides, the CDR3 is TGTGCCAGCAGTTTGGCCGGGACTAGAGCCTTGGATGAGCAGTTCTTC.